This T cell receptor (beta chain) was captured by sequencing in a study of blood T cell repertoires in COVID-19. Turning to the study itself: The United States, Italy and Spain were the sources of the acute and convalescent COVID-19 samples.

Profiling relied on immunoSEQ multiplex PCR, and the TCRdb table lists in-frame clones only, not all of them. This sample has roughly 200,000 clones, with 83% found just once. A few counts support this clone. Germline-derived CDR1 and CDR2 are ENHRY and SYGVKD. The CDR3 is 15 residues long. Trimming at V came to 3 bases and at J to 3 bases, leaving 4 bases not matched to a gene. What was sequenced was PBMCs or T cells enriched from blood (not recorded which). The chain couples TRBV10-3 to TRBJ2-1; 8 nucleotides align to TRBD1. The clonotype originates from a woman aged 45-65 years who had been exposed to COVID-19. The CDR3: CAISDGQGNYNEQFF. DNA of the CDR3: TGTGCCATCAGTGACGGACAGGGAAACTACAATGAGCAGTTCTTC.